This TCR beta chain was identified during a study of CD8+ T cells in alopecia areata. Study-level results: Normal scalp had lower clonality than lesional scalp, with alopecia totalis/universalis lesions showing this most strongly. Normal-skin resident alphabeta T cells also appear among scalp sample sequences. It was less clear whether patients shared TCRs than it was in mice, possibly because of HLA.

The CDR3 has 11 residues. V lost 0 bases and J 13 bases, leaving 7 bases between the germline ends. The germline gives CDR1 WSHSY, CDR2 SAAADI. Separation by sorting yielded CD4+ and CD8+ T cells from PBMCs. On this clone: Antigen specificity is unknown.

Investigators isolated RNA and reverse transcribed it into cDNA to act as the sequencing template. The protocol was immunoSEQ multiplex PCR, while the TCRdb copy is restricted to in-frame clones and leaves out a portion. Altogether 130,000 to 150,000 clones are present, 62% being singletons, with the ten largest covering 35% to 45%. This receptor was taken from a human donor in good health. The sample taken for sequencing was CD8+ T cells sorted from blood. The chain carries TRBV10-2 and TRBJ2-1; D unclear. The CDR3 reads CASSESSAQFF. The CDR3 DNA follows: TGCGCCAGCAGTGAGTCTAGTGCTCAGTTCTTC.